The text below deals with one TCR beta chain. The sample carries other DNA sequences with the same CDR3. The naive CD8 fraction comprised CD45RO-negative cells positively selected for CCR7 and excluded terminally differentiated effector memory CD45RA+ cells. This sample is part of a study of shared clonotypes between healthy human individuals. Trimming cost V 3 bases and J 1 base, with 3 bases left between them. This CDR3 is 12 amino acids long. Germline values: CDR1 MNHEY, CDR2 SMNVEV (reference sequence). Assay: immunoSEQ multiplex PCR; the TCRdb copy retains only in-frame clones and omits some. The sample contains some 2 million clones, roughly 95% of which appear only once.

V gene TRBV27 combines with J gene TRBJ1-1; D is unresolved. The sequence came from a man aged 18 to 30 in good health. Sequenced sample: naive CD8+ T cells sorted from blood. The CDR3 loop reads CASSLGNTEAFF. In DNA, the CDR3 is TGTGCCAGCAGTTTGGGGAACACTGAAGCTTTCTTT.